The 2 T cell receptor beta chains given below trace back to one sample, sequenced in a study of long-term antiretroviral therapy in people with HIV (dated by TCRdb to between 2021 and 2024). The immunoSEQ hsTCRB v3.0 assay was used at survey level resolution for TRB variable region sequencing. As stored in TCRdb, this immuneACCESS dataset retains in-frame rearrangements with V and J assigned. A fraction of the clones does not appear; measured against another copy, unresolved V genes explain less than half of the discrepancy, and the remainder lacks a known reason. For this sample there are under 15,000 clones; more than 75% appear just once. Roughly 18% of the sample lies in the top ten. Here the sequenced sample was unsorted PBMCs, taken 8.2 years after starting antiretroviral therapy. These receptors all stem from a man between 45 and 60 years old with HIV.

The genes are TRBV7-8 and TRBJ1-4; 7 bases match TRBD1. This CDR3 contains 15 residues. Germline lookup yields CDR1 SGHVS and CDR2 FQNEAQ. V lost 6 bases to trimming and J lost 7 bases; unmatched junction nucleotides: 11. The CDR3 coding sequence is TGTGCCAGCAGTTACACAGGGGAAGTTGGTGAAAAACTGTTTTTT. It is translated as CASSYTGEVGEKLFF.

The chain carries TRBV11-2 and TRBJ2-3; D possibly corresponds to TRBD2 (6 bases). This CDR3 comprises 14 residues. Germline values: CDR1 SGHAT, CDR2 FQNNGV. The V and J ends lost 1 base and 1 base respectively, with 6 bases between them. CDR3 region: CASSLAGGTDTQYF. The CDR3 nucleotides are TGTGCCAGCAGCTTAGCGGGGGGCACAGATACGCAGTATTTT.